What follows are 28 T cell receptor beta chains derived from one specimen sequenced in a study of beta chain features in type 1 diabetes. Study outcomes and limitations: Across all four CD4+ subsets, people with type 1 diabetes showed modestly shorter TCRB CDR3s.

Their recognized antigens are unknown. Isolated RNA was reverse transcribed in full, so expressed TCRB transcripts were sequenced. Assay used: immunoSEQ multiplex PCR; TCRdb lists only in-frame clones, some missing. The data hold around 310,000 clones, with roughly 13% observed a single time. The sequenced sample consisted of naive CD4+ T cells from blood. These receptors were collected from a woman in her late teens or twenties with type 1 diabetes.

The table lists this clone with a few counts. The chain has TRBV11-2 and TRBJ2-7, with no clear D. The CDR3 spans 13 residues. Germline CDR1 reads SGHAT; CDR2 reads FQNNGV. V was trimmed by 5 bases and J by 3 bases, leaving 11 bases between them. The CDR3 sequence: CASSLGAIYEQYV. Here the CDR3 DNA reads TGTGCCAGCAGCCTAGGAGCGATCTACGAGCAGTACGTC.

This clone has a single count. The V gene is TRBV20-1, the J gene TRBJ2-3; perhaps TRBD2 as D (7 bases). The CDR3 covers 11 residues. CDR1 and CDR2 from the germline V gene are DFQATT and SNEGSKA (reference sequence). This CDR3 reads CSPGGPDTQYF. The CDR3 bases are TGCAGCCCCGGGGGGCCAGATACGCAGTATTTT.

The sample holds a few counts of this clone. V and J are TRBV21-1 and TRBJ1-1. TRBV21-1 is a listed pseudogene. This CDR3 region has 15 residues. CDR3 in DNA: TGTGCCAGCAGCAAAGGAGGAAGTTTGAACACTGAAGCTTTCTTT. This encodes CASSKGGSLNTEAFF.

This chain uses TRBV6-5 with TRBJ2-5, with 11 bases lining up with TRBD2. CDR3 size: 16 residues. The V gene's germline CDR1 is MNHEY and CDR2 SVGAGI. V lost 2 bases to trimming and J lost 1 base; unmatched junction nucleotides: 3. In DNA, the CDR3 is TGTGCCAGCAGTTACACTAGCGGGAGTAGCCAAGAGACCCAGTACTTC. Translation gives CASSYTSGSSQETQYF.

The chain recombines TRBV27 with TRBJ2-7; TRBD1 aligns across 7 bases. V shed 5 bases and J 3 bases; nucleotides not matched to a gene: 7. CDR3 length: 14 amino acids. CDR1 and CDR2 (germline): MNHEY, SMNVEV (reference sequence). The CDR3 coding sequence is TGTGCCAGCAGTAGAGTAGGGACAGACTACGAGCAGTACGTC. Protein sequence: CASSRVGTDYEQYV.

The chain has TRBV18 and TRBJ2-7; D unresolved. Looked up from germline, CDR1 is KGHSH and CDR2 is LQKENI. With 0 bases removed from V and 0 bases from J, the gap between germline ends came to 6 bases. The CDR3 has 14 residues. CDR3 amino acids: CASSPPASSYEQYF. The CDR3 DNA sequence: TGTGCCAGCTCACCACCTGCGTCCTCCTACGAGCAGTACTTC.

A few counts support this clone. This chain uses TRBV14 with TRBJ2-1, with 15 bases identical to TRBD2. Germline trimming cut 4 bases from V and 5 bases from J; bases unmatched to any gene: 9. CDR1 and CDR2 from the germline V gene are SGHDN and FVKESK. This CDR3 spans 18 amino acids. The CDR3, as DNA: TGTGCCAGCAGCCTCGGACTAGCGGGAGGGCCTTGGGACAATGAGCAGTTCTTC. Protein sequence: CASSLGLAGGPWDNEQFF.

This clone occurred a few times. The CDR3 sequence is CASSFISGWEQYF. The DNA for the CDR3 is TGTGCCAGCAGCTTCATATCGGGTTGGGAGCAGTACTTC. The chain couples TRBV5-6 to TRBJ2-7; D gene ambiguous. V dropped 2 bases and J dropped 7 bases, with 13 bases sitting between them. CDR3 size: 13 residues. Germline V gene lookup returns CDR1 SGHDT and CDR2 YYEEEE.

This clone has more than one count but fewer than ten. The V and J genes are TRBV15 and TRBJ2-7, with 11 bases that match TRBD1. Germline loops: CDR1 LNHNV, CDR2 YYDKDF (reference sequence). Germline trimming cut 0 bases from V and 3 bases from J; bases unmatched to any gene: 4. This CDR3 has 16 amino acids. CDR3 nucleotide sequence: TGTGCCACCAGCAGAGACAGGACAGGGGGCTACTACGAGCAGTACGTC. Amino acid sequence: CATSRDRTGGYYEQYV.

This clone has just a few counts. The V gene is TRBV28, the J gene TRBJ2-7; 7 bases are shared with TRBD2. Trimming took 6 bases from V and 11 from J; bases not matched to a gene: 10. The CDR3 has 12 amino acids. The germline V gene encodes CDR1 MDHEN and CDR2 SYDVKM. The CDR3 is CASSSKLREEYF. CDR3 in DNA: TGTGCCAGCAGCTCTAAACTCCGGGAGGAGTACTTC.

This clone has more than one count but fewer than ten. V is TRBV7-9 and J is TRBJ2-1; the match to TRBD2 covers 11 bases. Per germline, CDR1 SEHNR and CDR2 FQNEAQ (reference sequence). The CDR3 covers 18 residues. With 4 bases clipped from V and 5 bases from J, the junction kept 13 bases outside the gene matches. The CDR3 reads CASSYGSPLAGVNNEQFF. The CDR3 DNA reads as TGTGCCAGCAGCTACGGGTCCCCACTAGCGGGAGTCAACAATGAGCAGTTCTTC.

This clone was detected only a few times. The J gene is TRBJ2-5, the V gene TRBV28; a possible D gene is TRBD1 (5 bases). CDR3 length: 14 amino acids. Trimming removed 6 bases at V and 1 base at J, with 12 bases between. Germline V lookup: CDR1 MDHEN, CDR2 SYDVKM. The CDR3 DNA reads as TGTGCCAGCAGCATAGGGGCAGGCCAAGAGACCCAGTACTTC. Translated: CASSIGAGQETQYF.

This clone was counted only a few times. The chain couples TRBV5-6 to TRBJ2-3, with 8 bases identical to TRBD2. This CDR3 comprises 13 residues. With V trimmed by 0 bases and J by 10 bases, 4 bases remained unmatched. Germline-derived CDR1 and CDR2 are SGHDT and YYEEEE. Written as DNA, the CDR3 is TGTGCCAGCAGCTTGGTGACTAGCGCGGCGCAGTATTTT. This gives the protein CASSLVTSAAQYF.

The chain is built from TRBV28 and TRBJ2-3; 9 bases map to TRBD1. Germline V gene lookup returns CDR1 MDHEN and CDR2 SYDVKM. The trim removed 2 bases at V and 5 bases at J, leaving 14 bases unmatched. The CDR3 length is 18 residues. CDR3 region: CASSLPINRTGARDTQYF. The CDR3 DNA reads TGTGCCAGCAGTTTACCAATTAATAGGACAGGGGCCCGAGATACGCAGTATTTT.

This clone appeared a few times. This rearrangement joins TRBV30 to TRBJ1-1, with TRBD1 identical over 8 bases. V trimming: 2 bases; J trimming: 1 base; junction bases outside the gene matches: 3. The CDR3 length is 14 residues. Germline V gene lookup returns CDR1 GTSNPN and CDR2 SVGIG (reference sequence). DNA of the CDR3: TGTGCCTGGAGTCCAGGGGGCTCGAACACTGAAGCTTTCTTT. This gives the protein CAWSPGGSNTEAFF.

The V gene is TRBV6-7, the J gene TRBJ2-3; D is possibly TRBD2 (6 bases). TRBV6-7 is filed as an ORF, its function uncertain. CDR3 length equals 17 residues. V was clipped by 4 bases and J by 0 bases, with 17 bases between them. CDR3 DNA sequence: TGTGCCAGCAGTTGGGTTCGCGGGGATCAGAGCACAGATACGCAGTATTTT. Translating gives CASSWVRGDQSTDTQYF.

A few counts support this clone. The genes are TRBV7-9 and TRBJ2-2, with D unclear. The V and J ends lost 6 bases and 3 bases respectively, with 11 bases between them. The length of the CDR3 is 14 residues. Germline V gene sequence: CDR1 SEHNR, CDR2 FQNEAQ (reference sequence). The CDR3 DNA reads TGTGCCAGCAGTCCGCCCCGGGACACCGGGGAGCTGTTTTTT. It specifies CASSPPRDTGELFF.

V usage is TRBV13 and J usage is TRBJ2-1; 13 bases are a match to TRBD2. V lost 5 bases to trimming and J lost 4 bases; unmatched junction nucleotides: 8. Germline CDR1 is PRHDT and CDR2 is FYEKMQ (reference sequence). The CDR3 is made up of 17 amino acids. The CDR3 is CASSPRTSGRGYNEQFF. CDR3 sequence (DNA): TGTGCCAGCAGCCCCCGGACTAGCGGGAGAGGTTACAATGAGCAGTTCTTC.

The V call is TRBV11-2, the J call TRBJ2-1; D is unclear. In germline, CDR1 is SGHAT, CDR2 FQNNGV. V shed 5 bases and J shed 8 bases, with 10 bases lying between them. The CDR3 consists of 12 residues. In nucleotides, the CDR3 is TGTGCCAGCAGCCTGGATCGGGATGAGCAGTTCTTC. Translation: CASSLDRDEQFF.

The chain joins TRBV28 to TRBJ2-2; D might be TRBD1 (6 bases). The CDR3 is 15 residues long. Trimming shortened V by 8 bases and J by 0 bases, and 13 bases separated the two germline ends. Germline assignment: CDR1 MDHEN and CDR2 SYDVKM. This CDR3 reads CASLLGAANTGELFF. CDR3 in DNA: TGTGCCAGCCTGCTGGGGGCGGCGAACACCGGGGAGCTGTTTTTT.

The chain combines TRBV6-5 with TRBJ2-2, with 13 bases identical to TRBD2. V shed 5 bases, J shed 5 bases, and the junction held 2 bases outside the gene matches. The CDR3 extends over 15 amino acids. Germline CDR1 is MNHEY and CDR2 is SVGAGI. The chain's CDR3 is CASSGLAGVTGELFF. CDR3 coding DNA: TGTGCCAGCAGTGGACTAGCGGGAGTGACCGGGGAGCTGTTTTTT.

The rearrangement links TRBV5-5 to TRBJ2-1, with TRBD2 matching 8 bases. Germline V gene sequence: CDR1 SGHKS, CDR2 YYEKEE (reference sequence). V shed 2 bases and J 7 bases; nucleotides not matched to a gene: 8. The CDR3 has 15 amino acids. CDR3 in DNA: TGTGCCAGCAGCTTCGGTCTAGCGGGTTGGAATGAGCAGTTCTTC. Translating gives CASSFGLAGWNEQFF.

V and J are TRBV10-3 and TRBJ2-5; unclear D gene. CDR3 length equals 10 residues. Germline loops: CDR1 ENHRY, CDR2 SYGVKD. V lost 10 bases and J lost 5, with 8 bases in between. The CDR3 nucleotides read TGTGCCACTGGCCAGGAGACCCAGTACTTC. Protein: CATGQETQYF.

The chain joins TRBV25-1 to TRBJ2-3; 7 positions match TRBD1. The junction had 1 base not matched to a gene; V was cut back by 6 bases and J by 1 base. CDR1 MGHDK and CDR2 SYGVNS come from the germline V gene. The CDR3 is made up of 13 amino acids. CDR3 bases: TGTGCCAGCAGGGACAGGCGCACAGATACGCAGTATTTT. Residues: CASRDRRTDTQYF.

This clone appeared a single time. The junction shows a germline mismatch at one end, possibly a read error. V gene TRBV30 combines with J gene TRBJ1-5; 7 bases are a match to TRBD1. Germline V gives CDR1 GTSNPN, CDR2 SVGIG (reference sequence). CDR3 length equals 12 residues. CDR3: CVWGDRDQPQHF. As DNA, the CDR3 is TGTGTCTGGGGGGACAGAGATCAGCCCCAGCATTTT.

The CDR3 sequence: CASSLGDDPGNEQFF. DNA for the CDR3: TGCGCCAGCAGCTTGGGTGACGATCCAGGGAATGAGCAGTTCTTC. This sequence joins TRBV5-1 and TRBJ2-1; perhaps TRBD1 as D (5 bases). Trimming stripped 0 bases from V and 7 bases from J, with 14 bases between. The CDR3 has 15 residues. Germline CDR1 reads SGHRS; CDR2 reads YFSETQ.

This clone was detected a few times. The V gene is TRBV6-1, the J gene TRBJ2-7, with 7 positions matching TRBD2. Germline trimming cut 8 bases from V and 2 bases from J; bases unmatched to any gene: 9. The CDR3 has 14 amino acids. Per germline, CDR1 MNHNS and CDR2 SASEGT. The CDR3, as DNA: TGTGCCAGCGGGGGGGAATGGTCAGCCTACGAGCAGTACGTC. Translation: CASGGEWSAYEQYV.

In its sample, this clone was seen a few times. This chain uses TRBV4-3 with TRBJ2-3; D ambiguous. Trimming took 3 bases from V and 1 from J, leaving 11 bases between them. CDR1 and CDR2 from the germline V gene are LGHNA and YSLEER. The CDR3 is made up of 15 amino acids. The CDR3 DNA reads TGCGCCAGCAGCCAGAACCCTAGAGGCACAGATACGCAGTATTTT. This sequence encodes CASSQNPRGTDTQYF.